The present T cell receptor beta chain was sequenced within a study of blood T cell repertoires in COVID-19 (dated by TCRdb to 2020 to 2022). The study in broad terms: Collaborator samples came from the United States, Italy and Spain and covered acute and convalescent phases of COVID-19. The prospective study material was composed of cDNA or gDNA derived from T cells, B-cell-depleted T cells, or PBMCs. Subjects who had been exposed to COVID-19, were actively infected with it, or had recovered from it provided the deeply sampled blood TCRbeta repertoires that made up the dataset. The repertoires were made available in a free public database intended to serve as a resource for research on the immune response to SARS-CoV-2. Samples came from the ongoing ImmuneRACE study (first 160 participants) plus 1,254 subjects from 6 global collaborators. A de-identified subject ID, COVID-19 status, age in years and sex were almost always included in the sample metadata. Where available, HLA class I and class II types were taken from metadata supplied by the sample provider and were not determined by assay-based typing. Here is what the overall study found, with its caveats: The amount of clinical and demographic metadata varied by source and participant and was provided uncurated.

Participants in the prospective study were aged about 18 to 95 years, lived in 20 to 30 United States geographic areas, and enrolled through a virtual design. Cohort assignment in the prospective study relied on participant-reported clinical history from a screening survey and a study questionnaire. Recovered participants in ImmuneRACE Cohort 3 were defined as having two consecutive negative NP/OP PCR tests, clearance from a healthcare professional, or resolution of symptoms. Mobile phlebotomists in the prospective study collected whole blood, serum and a nasopharyngeal or oropharyngeal swab from every participant. Prospective study participants could optionally give additional blood draws and questionnaires over a roughly 2-month period. Prospective study blood samples were shipped either frozen or at room temperature before DNA extraction. TCRbeta CDR3 regions were amplified from genomic DNA using the immunoSEQ Assay, a bias-controlled multiplex PCR. From the authors' description of their analysis: The number of nucleated cells in each sample was estimated from the amplification of reference gene primers within the assay. Sequence reads were collapsed and filtered to measure the absolute abundance of every unique TCRbeta CDR3 rearrangement. For each sample, productive Simpson clonality was calculated as the square root of Simpson's diversity index across productive rearrangements. The table was pulled from immuneACCESS by TCRdb, which kept in-frame rearrangements only. Such tables lose some clones; where checked, under half of the loss comes from unresolved V genes, and the rest has no known cause. That table supplies the V and J calls and clone size; D and trimming were determined from the DNA. The sample yields 250,000 to 350,000 clones; approximately 85% were counted once. Jointly, the top ten make up more than 4% of the sample.

From cysteine to phenylalanine, the CDR3 is 13 amino acids long. Only the CDR3 DNA is retained, 39 bases long and in frame from the first base. As encoded in the germline V gene, CDR1 is MGHRA while CDR2 is YSYEKL. After removal of 0 bases from V and 10 bases from J, the junction retains 2 bases not matched to a gene. Of note for this clone: It lacks a known antigen. Nothing much larger sits one base from this clone, and base qualities are not available.

Recombination connected TRBV4-1 to TRBJ2-1; 8 junctional bases match TRBD2. The receptor comes from a woman aged 25 to 45 who had recovered from COVID-19. The specimen sequenced was PBMCs or T cells enriched from blood (not recorded which). The sequenced DNA: TGCGCCAGCAGCCAAGATAGCGGGGACGAGCAGTTCTTC. It translates to CASSQDSGDEQFF.